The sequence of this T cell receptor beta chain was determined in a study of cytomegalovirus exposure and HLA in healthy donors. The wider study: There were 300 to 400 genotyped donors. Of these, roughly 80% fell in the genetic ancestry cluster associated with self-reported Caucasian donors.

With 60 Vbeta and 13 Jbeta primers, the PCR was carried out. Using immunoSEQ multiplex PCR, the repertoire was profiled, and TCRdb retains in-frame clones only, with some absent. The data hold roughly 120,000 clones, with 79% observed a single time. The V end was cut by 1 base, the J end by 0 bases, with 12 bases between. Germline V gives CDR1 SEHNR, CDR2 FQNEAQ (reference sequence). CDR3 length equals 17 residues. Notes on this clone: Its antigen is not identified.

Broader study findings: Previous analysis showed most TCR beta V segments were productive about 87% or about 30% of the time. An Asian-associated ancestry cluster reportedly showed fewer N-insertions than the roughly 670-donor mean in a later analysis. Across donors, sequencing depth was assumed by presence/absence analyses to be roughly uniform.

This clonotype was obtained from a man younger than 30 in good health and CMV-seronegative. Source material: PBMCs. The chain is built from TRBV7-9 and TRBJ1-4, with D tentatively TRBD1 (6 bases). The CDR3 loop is CASSLVLGGATNEKLFF. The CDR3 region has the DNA TGTGCCAGCAGCTTAGTTTTAGGGGGAGCAACTAATGAAAAACTGTTTTTT. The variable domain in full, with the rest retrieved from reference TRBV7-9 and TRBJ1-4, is DTGVSQNPRHKITKRGQNVTFRCDPISEHNRLYWYRQTLGQGPEFLTYFQNEAQLEKSRLLSDRFSAERPKGSFSTLEIQRTEQGDSAMYLCASSLVLGGATNEKLFFGSGTQLSVL.